The rows below give T cell receptor beta chains drawn from one sample of a study of T cell responses to AZD1222 COVID-19 vaccine. Clones were sequenced by immunoSEQ multiplex PCR, and TCRdb holds only the in-frame ones, with some missing. The sample comprises 150,000 or so clones, about 93% of which are singletons, and 4% to 6% rests with the top ten. Source: peripheral blood, taken on day 0 of AZD1222 vaccination. Source of these receptors: an adult in good health. Each CDR3 is given with its conserved first and last residue. D genes are given only for firm matches. Not every row has a clone size; where given, it reads once, few, many or a size class.

J gene: TRBJ1-6
clone size: -
D gene: -
V gene: TRBV27
CDR3 DNA: TGTGCCAGCAGTTTATCGTACGGAACTAATTCACCCCTCCACTTT
CDR3 protein: CASSLSYGTNSPLHF

J gene: TRBJ1-5
clone size: few
D gene: -
V gene: TRBV28
CDR3 DNA: TGTGCCAGCAGTTTAAGTAGTCTAAATCAGCCCCAGCATTTT
CDR3 protein: CASSLSSLNQPQHF

J gene: TRBJ1-1
clone size: -
D gene: -
V gene: TRBV4-3
CDR3 DNA: TGCGCCAGCAGCCGGGGACGGCTGAACACTGAAGCTTTCTTT
CDR3 protein: CASSRGRLNTEAFF

J gene: TRBJ1-1
clone size: -
D gene: -
V gene: TRBV6-1
CDR3 DNA: TGTGCCAGCAGTGAAATCGGCAAGAACACTGAAGCTTTCTTT
CDR3 protein: CASSEIGKNTEAFF

J gene: TRBJ1-5
clone size: -
D gene: -
V gene: TRBV10-3
CDR3 DNA: TGTGCCATAGGGACCGCGGATCAGCCCCAGCATTTT
CDR3 protein: CAIGTADQPQHF

J gene: TRBJ1-2
clone size: -
D gene: TRBD1
V gene: TRBV9
CDR3 DNA: TGTGCCAGCAGCGAAAGGCCGGGACAGGGAACGTATGGCTACACCTTC
CDR3 protein: CASSERPGQGTYGYTF

J gene: TRBJ2-2
clone size: -
D gene: -
V gene: TRBV7-3
CDR3 DNA: TGTGCCAGCAGCTTCAATGCGGGGGCGTACGTCGGGGAGCTGTTTTTT
CDR3 protein: CASSFNAGAYVGELFF

J gene: TRBJ1-6
clone size: -
D gene: -
V gene: TRBV5-4
CDR3 DNA: TGTGCCAGCAGCCCGGCTCGGGGGGCTCAGAATTCACCCCTCCACTTT
CDR3 protein: CASSPARGAQNSPLHF

J gene: TRBJ1-2
clone size: -
D gene: -
V gene: TRBV7-8
CDR3 DNA: TGTGCCAGCAGCTTATATGGCAGGGAGGCACGAGGCTACACCTTC
CDR3 protein: CASSLYGREARGYTF

J gene: TRBJ2-3
clone size: -
D gene: -
V gene: TRBV2
CDR3 DNA: TGTGCCAGCAGTCCTAGCACAGATACGCAGTATTTT
CDR3 protein: CASSPSTDTQYF

J gene: TRBJ2-1
clone size: -
D gene: -
V gene: TRBV7-3
CDR3 DNA: TGTGCCAGCAGCTTAGTACGGGGGGCGGTCAATGAGCAGTTCTTC
CDR3 protein: CASSLVRGAVNEQFF

J gene: TRBJ1-2
clone size: -
D gene: -
V gene: TRBV5-1
CDR3 DNA: TGCGCCAGCAGCTTTGGTTGGGGTAACTATGGCTACACCTTC
CDR3 protein: CASSFGWGNYGYTF

J gene: TRBJ2-3
clone size: -
D gene: -
V gene: TRBV6-2/TRBV6-3
CDR3 DNA: TGTGCCAGCAGTTACTCTGGGTCGACAGATACGCAGTATTTT
CDR3 protein: CASSYSGSTDTQYF

J gene: TRBJ1-5
clone size: -
D gene: -
V gene: TRBV6-2/TRBV6-3
CDR3 DNA: TGTGCCAGCAGTTACAGGCAGACGAATCAGCCCCAGCATTTT
CDR3 protein: CASSYRQTNQPQHF

J gene: TRBJ2-3
clone size: -
D gene: TRBD2
V gene: TRBV7-2
CDR3 DNA: TGTGCCAGCCGAAAAGCGGGGGCTAGGACAGATACGCAGTATTTT
CDR3 protein: CASRKAGARTDTQYF

J gene: TRBJ2-1
clone size: once
D gene: -
V gene: TRBV27
CDR3 DNA: TGTGCCAGCAGACCCCGGACAGCCCGGACACACAATGAGCAGTTCTTC
CDR3 protein: CASRPRTARTHNEQFF

J gene: TRBJ2-1
clone size: -
D gene: -
V gene: TRBV11-3
CDR3 DNA: TGTGCCAGCAGCTTGGGGCGGGGAAACAATGAGCAGTTCTTC
CDR3 protein: CASSLGRGNNEQFF

J gene: TRBJ1-1
clone size: -
D gene: -
V gene: TRBV16
CDR3 DNA: TGTGCCAGCAGCCAATCAAACAGGGTTCGGTTTGAAGCTTTCTTT
CDR3 protein: CASSQSNRVRFEAFF

J gene: TRBJ2-1
clone size: -
D gene: TRBD1
V gene: TRBV28
CDR3 DNA: TGTGCCAGCAGTTTCCCGACAGGGTACATTTCAAATGAGCAGTTCTTC
CDR3 protein: CASSFPTGYISNEQFF

J gene: TRBJ1-4
clone size: -
D gene: -
V gene: TRBV18
CDR3 DNA: TGTGCCAGCCAAGATTCACCAGGGGAGGGTGAAAAACTGTTTTTT
CDR3 protein: CASQDSPGEGEKLFF

J gene: TRBJ1-1
clone size: -
D gene: -
V gene: TRBV5-4
CDR3 DNA: TGTGCCAGCAGCCGTCGTAGCACGGGAGACACTGAAGCTTTCTTT
CDR3 protein: CASSRRSTGDTEAFF

J gene: TRBJ1-2
clone size: -
D gene: TRBD1
V gene: TRBV6-4
CDR3 DNA: TGTGCCAGCAGTGACCAACCGGGACAGGGGAGCTATGGCTACACCTTC
CDR3 protein: CASSDQPGQGSYGYTF

J gene: TRBJ1-5
clone size: -
D gene: TRBD1
V gene: TRBV12-3/TRBV12-4
CDR3 DNA: TGTGCCAGCAGGAAACAGGGGAGTCAGCCCCAGCATTTT
CDR3 protein: CASRKQGSQPQHF

J gene: TRBJ1-3
clone size: -
D gene: -
V gene: TRBV5-8
CDR3 DNA: TGTGCCAGCAGCTTGGTAGGGATTGCTGGAAACACCATATATTTT
CDR3 protein: CASSLVGIAGNTIYF

J gene: TRBJ2-1
clone size: -
D gene: TRBD2
V gene: TRBV9
CDR3 DNA: TGTGCCAGCAGCACCCTAGCGGGGGACTACAATGAGCAGTTCTTC
CDR3 protein: CASSTLAGDYNEQFF

J gene: TRBJ1-6
clone size: -
D gene: -
V gene: TRBV5-8
CDR3 DNA: TGTGCCAGCAGCTTGAGGGGGACACCCCTCCACTTT
CDR3 protein: CASSLRGTPLHF

J gene: TRBJ2-1
clone size: -
D gene: -
V gene: TRBV4-3
CDR3 DNA: TGCGCCAGCAGCCCAAATATGATCTACAATGAGCAGTTCTTC
CDR3 protein: CASSPNMIYNEQFF

J gene: TRBJ2-7
clone size: -
D gene: -
V gene: TRBV5-1
CDR3 DNA: TGCGCCAGCAGCTTGGGAACCCTAGTTGAGCAGTACTTC
CDR3 protein: CASSLGTLVEQYF

J gene: TRBJ2-3
clone size: -
D gene: TRBD1
V gene: TRBV6-2/TRBV6-3
CDR3 DNA: TGTGCCAGCGGCCCGGGGACAGGGGGCGCAGATACGCAGTATTTT
CDR3 protein: CASGPGTGGADTQYF

J gene: TRBJ2-7
clone size: -
D gene: -
V gene: TRBV28
CDR3 DNA: TGTGCCAGCAGTTTATTGGCAGGGGACTACGAGCAGTACTTC
CDR3 protein: CASSLLAGDYEQYF

J gene: TRBJ2-7
clone size: -
D gene: -
V gene: TRBV5-6
CDR3 DNA: TGTGCCAGCAGCCGGACGGTGCCCCCCTACGAGCAGTACTTC
CDR3 protein: CASSRTVPPYEQYF

J gene: TRBJ2-3
clone size: -
D gene: -
V gene: TRBV7-3
CDR3 DNA: TGTGCCAGCAGCTTAGGTCGCCGTACAGATACGCAGTATTTT
CDR3 protein: CASSLGRRTDTQYF

J gene: TRBJ1-5
clone size: -
D gene: TRBD1
V gene: TRBV6-5
CDR3 DNA: TGTGCCAGCAGACCGACAGGGGGTAGTCAGCCCCAGCATTTT
CDR3 protein: CASRPTGGSQPQHF

J gene: TRBJ2-1
clone size: -
D gene: TRBD1
V gene: TRBV5-1
CDR3 DNA: TGCGCCAGCAGCTTGGAATTGGCAGGGGGTAGCCATGAGCAGTTCTTC
CDR3 protein: CASSLELAGGSHEQFF

J gene: TRBJ2-5
clone size: -
D gene: -
V gene: TRBV6-4
CDR3 DNA: TGTGCCAGCTGTGGGCGGCCCGGGCGAGAGACCCAGTACTTC
CDR3 protein: CASCGRPGRETQYF

J gene: TRBJ1-1
clone size: once
D gene: -
V gene: TRBV19
CDR3 DNA: TGTGCCAGTAGTATCACGGGGAACACTGAAGCTTTCTTT
CDR3 protein: CASSITGNTEAFF

J gene: TRBJ2-7
clone size: many
D gene: -
V gene: TRBV7-2
CDR3 DNA: TGTGCCAGCAGTCGACAGGCAGGAGCGGGAAACGAGCAGTACTTC
CDR3 protein: CASSRQAGAGNEQYF

J gene: TRBJ2-7
clone size: few
D gene: -
V gene: TRBV16
CDR3 DNA: TGTGCCAGCAGCCTCGACAGGTCATCCGACGAGCAGTACTTC
CDR3 protein: CASSLDRSSDEQYF

J gene: TRBJ1-2
clone size: -
D gene: -
V gene: TRBV7-2
CDR3 DNA: TGTGCCAGCAGCCCCCGGGACTCGCCCAACTATGGCTACACCTTC
CDR3 protein: CASSPRDSPNYGYTF

J gene: TRBJ1-1
clone size: -
D gene: -
V gene: TRBV28
CDR3 DNA: TGTGCCAGCAGTTTCGTACAGAATAATGAATACGCTTTCTTT
CDR3 protein: CASSFVQNNEYAFF

J gene: TRBJ2-7
clone size: -
D gene: TRBD2
V gene: TRBV5-1
CDR3 DNA: TGCGCCAGCAGCTTGAGCGGGACTAGCGGCGGAGAGCAGTACTTC
CDR3 protein: CASSLSGTSGGEQYF

J gene: TRBJ2-3
clone size: -
D gene: -
V gene: TRBV28
CDR3 DNA: TGTGCCAGCAGTTTAACGGTCACTAGCACAGATACGCAGTATTTT
CDR3 protein: CASSLTVTSTDTQYF

J gene: TRBJ2-1
clone size: -
D gene: TRBD1
V gene: TRBV6-2/TRBV6-3
CDR3 DNA: TGTGCCAGCAGTTACTGGGGACAGGGGGTGTACTCCTACAATGAGCAGTTCTTC
CDR3 protein: CASSYWGQGVYSYNEQFF

J gene: TRBJ2-3
clone size: few
D gene: -
V gene: TRBV3-1/TRBV3-2
CDR3 DNA: TGTGCCAGCAGCCAAGAGGAGGCGCTTGGGGATACGCAGTATTTT
CDR3 protein: CASSQEEALGDTQYF

J gene: TRBJ1-5
clone size: -
D gene: -
V gene: TRBV4-2
CDR3 DNA: TGTGCCAGCAGCCAAGAACCAGGCGGAGAGCCCCAGCATTTT
CDR3 protein: CASSQEPGGEPQHF

J gene: TRBJ2-2
clone size: -
D gene: TRBD2
V gene: TRBV11-2
CDR3 DNA: TGTGCCAGCAGCTTAGCTTTTGGGGAGGGCCTGGTCGGGGAGCTGTTTTTT
CDR3 protein: CASSLAFGEGLVGELFF

J gene: TRBJ1-6
clone size: -
D gene: TRBD1
V gene: TRBV7-2
CDR3 DNA: TGTGCCAGCAGCTCCCCATCGACAGGGTGGGATTCACCCCTCCACTTT
CDR3 protein: CASSSPSTGWDSPLHF

J gene: TRBJ2-7
clone size: -
D gene: -
V gene: TRBV7-9
CDR3 DNA: TGTGCCAGCAGCAGGACCGTCTCCTACGAGCAGTACTTC
CDR3 protein: CASSRTVSYEQYF

J gene: TRBJ2-7
clone size: -
D gene: TRBD1
V gene: TRBV2
CDR3 DNA: TGTGCCAGCAGTAGGACAGGGGCCCACGAGCAGTACTTC
CDR3 protein: CASSRTGAHEQYF

J gene: TRBJ2-7
clone size: -
D gene: TRBD2
V gene: TRBV28
CDR3 DNA: TGTGCCAGCACCCCTGGGGACGAGCGGGAGCGGGCCTACGAGCAGTACTTC
CDR3 protein: CASTPGDERERAYEQYF

J gene: TRBJ1-6
clone size: -
D gene: -
V gene: TRBV16
CDR3 DNA: TGTGCCAGCAGCCACAGTCCGGGAGAAAATTCACCCCTCCACTTT
CDR3 protein: CASSHSPGENSPLHF

J gene: TRBJ2-7
clone size: -
D gene: -
V gene: TRBV28
CDR3 DNA: TGTGCCAGCGGAACACCGTCCTACGAGCAGTACTTC
CDR3 protein: CASGTPSYEQYF

J gene: TRBJ2-3
clone size: -
D gene: -
V gene: TRBV18
CDR3 DNA: TGTGCCAGCTCACCAGGCACAGCTGCAGATACGCAGTATTTT
CDR3 protein: CASSPGTAADTQYF

J gene: TRBJ2-1
clone size: -
D gene: -
V gene: TRBV7-3
CDR3 DNA: TGTGCCAGCAGCTTAAGTGTGGGCAGGGTTGATGAGCAGTTCTTC
CDR3 protein: CASSLSVGRVDEQFF

J gene: TRBJ2-1
clone size: once
D gene: -
V gene: TRBV10-3
CDR3 DNA: TGTGCCATCAGTGGCGTGAGGTCTAGCGCCTCCTACAATGAGCAGTTCTTC
CDR3 protein: CAISGVRSSASYNEQFF

J gene: TRBJ2-1
clone size: few
D gene: TRBD2
V gene: TRBV5-1
CDR3 DNA: TGCGCCAGCAGCTTGGCACTAGCGGACAATGAGCAGTTCTTC
CDR3 protein: CASSLALADNEQFF

J gene: TRBJ2-7
clone size: once
D gene: -
V gene: TRBV6-1
CDR3 DNA: TGTGCCAGCAGTGACCTCACAGCAGGTAACGAGCAGTACTTC
CDR3 protein: CASSDLTAGNEQYF

J gene: TRBJ2-3
clone size: -
D gene: -
V gene: TRBV6-5
CDR3 DNA: TGTGCCAGCAGTTACTCGGCAGGCGGGGATACGCAGTATTTT
CDR3 protein: CASSYSAGGDTQYF

J gene: TRBJ2-3
clone size: -
D gene: TRBD2
V gene: TRBV3-1/TRBV3-2
CDR3 DNA: TGTGCCAGCAGCCCCGAGCTAGCGGGGGGGAGCACAGATACGCAGTATTTT
CDR3 protein: CASSPELAGGSTDTQYF